This T cell receptor beta chain was captured in a study of blood T cell repertoires in COVID-19. The overall study: Samples representing acute and convalescent COVID-19 were sourced from the United States, Italy and Spain.

Repertoires were generated with immunoSEQ multiplex PCR, while TCRdb's copy carries only in-frame clones and drops some. The table shows a few hundred thousand clones, with approximately 88% occurring only once. Looked up from germline, CDR1 is MNHEY and CDR2 is SVGEGT. The CDR3 extends over 19 amino acids. Unmatched junction bases numbered 15, after V lost 6 bases and J lost 1 base. Sequencing used peripheral blood. The chain carries TRBV6-2 or TRBV6-3 and TRBJ1-1; 12 positions agree with TRBD1. The clonotype comes from a man aged 18 to 30 who had recovered from COVID-19. CDR3 DNA sequence: TGTGCCAGCAGCCCAAACAGGGGACAGGGGGCATTTTCGAACACTGAAGCTTTCTTT. Amino acid sequence: CASSPNRGQGAFSNTEAFF.